This T cell receptor beta chain was sequenced in a study of technical replicates of blood from a few donors. The CDR3 totals 15 residues. Trimming took 2 bases from V and 7 from J; bases not matched to a gene: 5. Germline CDR1 is SSHAT and CDR2 is FNYEAQ (reference sequence). Using immunoSEQ multiplex PCR, the repertoire was profiled, and TCRdb retains in-frame clones only, with some absent. The sample has approximately 81,000 clones, approximately 78% seen once. J is TRBJ2-1 and V is TRBV7-7; 10 bases match TRBD2. Sequenced sample: PBMCs. This TCR was sampled from a human donor in good health. Some clones in this sample may be carry-over from other donors' samples. As DNA, the CDR3 is TGTGCCAGCAGCTTACTAGCGGGAGCGGGGAATGAGCAGTTCTTC. It translates to CASSLLAGAGNEQFF.